The 14 T cell receptor beta chains below were found in one sample sequenced in a study of blood T cell repertoires in COVID-19. TCRdb keeps only in-frame clones here, not all; method: immunoSEQ multiplex PCR. The sample carries 650,000 to 800,000 clones, around 89% recorded once. Specimen: peripheral blood. The source of these receptors is a woman under 30 with acute or convalescent COVID-19.

In its sample, this clone was seen a few times. V and J are TRBV7-8 and TRBJ2-7; TRBD1 is a possible D gene (6 bases). This CDR3 spans 14 amino acids. Trimming shortened V by 1 base and J by 2 bases, and 9 bases separated the two germline ends. The germline V gene encodes CDR1 SGHVS and CDR2 FQNEAQ. This chain's CDR3 is CASSLGDKTYEQYF. As DNA, the CDR3 is TGTGCCAGCAGCTTAGGGGACAAGACCTACGAGCAGTACTTC.

J is TRBJ1-6 and V is TRBV3-1 (or the pseudogene TRBV3-2), with D perhaps TRBD1 (5 bases). Trimming left V 5 bases short and J 3 bases short, with 11 bases between. Germline lookup yields CDR1 LGHDT and CDR2 YNNKEL (reference sequence). This CDR3 spans 15 amino acids. This CDR3 reads CASSTDSLYNSPLHF. The CDR3 region has the DNA TGTGCCAGCAGCACCGACAGCCTCTATAATTCACCCCTCCACTTT.

The chain has TRBV6-5 and TRBJ2-1; 10 positions agree with TRBD2. Germline-derived CDR1 and CDR2 are MNHEY and SVGAGI. The trim removed 2 bases at V and 1 base at J, leaving 2 bases unmatched. CDR3 size: 16 residues. The CDR3 is CASSYSGGASYNEQFF. The DNA of the CDR3 is TGTGCCAGCAGTTACAGCGGGGGGGCTTCCTACAATGAGCAGTTCTTC.

The chain is built from TRBV29-1 and TRBJ1-1, with D possibly matching TRBD1 (6 bases). V dropped 4 bases and J dropped 2 bases, with 14 bases sitting between them. Germline V gene sequence: CDR1 SQVTM, CDR2 ANQGSEA. This CDR3 has 14 residues. The CDR3 coding sequence is TGCAGCGTTGCTGTCAGGGGAGTCAACACTGAAGCTTTCTTT. It specifies CSVAVRGVNTEAFF. Based on the CDR3 plus reference TRBV29-1 and TRBJ1-1, the full variable domain is SAVISQKPSRDICQRGTSLTIQCQVDSQVTMMFWYRQQPGQSLTLIATANQGSEATYESGFVIDKFPISRPNLTFSTLTVSNMSPEDSSIYLCSVAVRGVNTEAFFGQGTRLTVV.

The chain recombines TRBV29-1 with TRBJ2-6; D is unresolved. The germline V gene has CDR1 SQVTM and CDR2 ANQGSEA. There are 13 residues in the CDR3. The V gene lost 4 bases and the J gene lost 2 bases, with 6 bases spanning the gap. The CDR3 nucleotides read TGCAGCGTTGGTGGGCCTGGGGCCAACGTCCTGACTTTC. Amino acids: CSVGGPGANVLTF.

Worth noting for this clone: Other DNA sequences from this sample encode an identical CDR3 as well. The chain joins TRBV6-1 to TRBJ1-1; D gene ambiguous. In germline, CDR1 is MNHNS, CDR2 SASEGT. CDR3 length: 14 residues. V was cut by 1 base and J by 1 base, with 7 bases left in between. CDR3 in amino acids: CASSEGQENTEAFF. The CDR3 DNA follows: TGTGCCAGCAGTGAAGGGCAGGAGAACACTGAAGCTTTCTTT.

This chain uses TRBV5-6 with TRBJ1-1; D may be TRBD1 (6 bases). Germline assignment: CDR1 SGHDT and CDR2 YYEEEE. The CDR3 loop spans 11 amino acids. Trimming left V 8 bases short and J 6 bases short, with 11 bases between. The CDR3 DNA is TGTGCCAGTAAACAGGGTTCTGAAGCTTTCTTT. Its translation: CASKQGSEAFF.

The V and J genes are TRBV18 and TRBJ1-2, with TRBD1 matching 7 bases. Germline CDR1 KGHSH, CDR2 LQKENI. Trimming cost V 4 bases and J 5 bases; bases outside gene matches: 13. This CDR3 is built from 16 residues. CDR3 residues: CASSLDAGQSPYGYTF. CDR3 DNA sequence: TGTGCCAGCTCACTGGACGCGGGACAGAGCCCATATGGCTACACCTTC.

The rearrangement links TRBV6-5 to TRBJ2-2; 8 bases are shared with TRBD1. CDR3 size: 14 residues. Germline V gives CDR1 MNHEY, CDR2 SVGAGI. V lost 11 bases to trimming and J lost 3 bases; unmatched junction nucleotides: 8. The CDR3 region is CACHRGEDTGELFF. In nucleotides, the CDR3 is TGTGCCTGCCACAGGGGGGAAGACACCGGGGAGCTGTTTTTT.

The chain joins TRBV3-1 (or the pseudogene TRBV3-2) to TRBJ1-4, with a possible D match to TRBD1 (5 bases). CDR1 is LGHDT and CDR2 is YNNKEL in the germline V gene (reference sequence). The V gene lost 5 bases and the J gene lost 8 bases, with 15 bases spanning the gap. There are 14 residues in the CDR3. The CDR3: CASSLGLEIEKLFF. CDR3 bases: TGTGCCAGCAGCTTGGGACTGGAGATAGAAAAACTGTTTTTT.

V usage is TRBV3-1 (or the pseudogene TRBV3-2) and J usage is TRBJ1-2; D may be TRBD1 (6 bases). Germline V lookup: CDR1 LGHDT, CDR2 YNNKEL (reference sequence). With 4 bases removed from V and 8 bases from J, the gap between germline ends came to 14 bases. The length of the CDR3 is 13 residues. This CDR3 is CASSPTQGRGYTF. CDR3 bases: TGTGCCAGCAGCCCCACCCAGGGGCGAGGCTACACCTTC.

V is TRBV27 and J is TRBJ1-5, with a weak D call TRBD1 (5 bases). The CDR3 sequence is 14 residues long. The V and J ends lost 2 bases and 5 bases respectively, with 10 bases between them. Germline V gives CDR1 MNHEY, CDR2 SMNVEV (reference sequence). The CDR3 reads CASSLRGGYQPQHF. CDR3 bases: TGTGCCAGCAGTTTAAGGGGAGGATATCAGCCCCAGCATTTT.

The V gene is TRBV18, the J gene TRBJ2-1, with 10 bases fitting TRBD2. The CDR3 runs to 17 residues. Germline V gene data show CDR1 as KGHSH and CDR2 as LQKENI. Trimming cost V 5 bases and J 4 bases; bases outside gene matches: 11. The CDR3 DNA is TGTGCCAGCTCAATCCAGCCAGGACTAGCGGAGTACAATGAGCAGTTCTTC. Translated: CASSIQPGLAEYNEQFF.

The V call is TRBV7-8, the J call TRBJ1-3; no clear D. CDR1 is SGHVS and CDR2 is FQNEAQ in the germline V gene. The CDR3 sequence is 15 residues long. The V gene lost 5 bases and the J gene lost 0 bases, with 11 bases spanning the gap. The CDR3 nucleotides read TGTGCCAGCAGCCCCACGCGGGTCTCTGGAAACACCATATATTTT. This translates into CASSPTRVSGNTIYF.